These 7 T cell receptor beta chains came from one sample sequenced in a study of shared clonotypes between healthy human individuals. The repertoire was sequenced with immunoSEQ multiplex PCR; TCRdb's copy has only in-frame clones and lacks some. This table has 2.5 million or so clones, about 92% appearing once. Sequenced sample: naive CD4+ T cells sorted from blood. Specified subset: CD45RA+ positively selected. These receptors were collected from a man between 18 and 29 years old in good health.

This rearrangement joins TRBV5-1 to TRBJ1-6; D is uncertain. Between the trimmed V and J ends, which lost 4 bases and 0 bases, there was a span of 14 bases. This CDR3 region has 17 residues. The germline V gene has CDR1 SGHRS and CDR2 YFSETQ. The CDR3 DNA sequence: TGCGCCAGCAGCAGGGCAGGACTTAGCTCCTATAATTCACCCCTCCACTTT. Translation: CASSRAGLSSYNSPLHF.

V gene TRBV18 combines with J gene TRBJ2-1; 10 nucleotides align to TRBD2. Trimming at V came to 4 bases and at J to 8 bases, leaving 11 bases not matched to a gene. Looked up from germline, CDR1 is KGHSH and CDR2 is LQKENI. The CDR3 totals 16 residues. In DNA, the CDR3 is TGTGCCAGCTCACTGGTTCTAGCGGGAGCTTCCGATGAGCAGTTCTTC. Its protein is CASSLVLAGASDEQFF. The full variable domain, its missing parts supplied by reference TRBV18 and TRBJ2-1, is NAGVMQNPRHLVRRRGQEARLRCSPMKGHSHVYWYRQLPEEGLKFMVYLQKENIIDESGMPKERFSAEFPKEGPSILRIQQVVRGDSAAYFCASSLVLAGASDEQFFGPGTRLTVL.

V usage is TRBV19 and J usage is TRBJ2-1, with D perhaps matching TRBD1 (6 bases). The CDR3 extends over 14 amino acids. V dropped 11 bases and J dropped 6 bases, with 20 bases sitting between them. From germline, CDR1 is LNHDA and CDR2 SQIVND (reference sequence). The CDR3 here is CAAAAGGLGNEQFF. The CDR3 DNA follows: TGTGCCGCCGCGGCTGGGGGCCTTGGCAATGAGCAGTTCTTC.

This chain joins TRBV27 and TRBJ1-6, with D unclear. The ends were cut back, 3 bases at V and 10 bases at J, with 16 bases in the middle. The CDR3 contains 15 residues. Germline lookup yields CDR1 MNHEY and CDR2 SMNVEV (reference sequence). The CDR3 bases are TGTGCCAGCAGTTTCAGGCTCGCCAGAAACTCACCCCTCCACTTT. It codes for CASSFRLARNSPLHF.

This clone has a handful of counts. CDR3 nucleotides: TGTGCCAGCAGGGCCGTCGGGTCGGATGAAAAACTGTTTTTT. Translated: CASRAVGSDEKLFF. V is TRBV6-5 and J is TRBJ1-4; D gene unclear. Trimming took 6 bases from V and 6 from J, leaving 14 bases between them. The CDR3 is made up of 14 amino acids. CDR1 MNHEY and CDR2 SVGAGI come from the germline V gene.

This sequence joins TRBV7-8 and TRBJ2-1; a possible D gene is TRBD2 (6 bases). The CDR3 is 14 amino acids. Germline V gene data show CDR1 as SGHVS and CDR2 as FQNEAQ. Trimming pared 3 bases from V and 5 bases from J, leaving 11 bases between. Written as DNA, the CDR3 is TGTGCCAGCAGCTTTCGGGACTTCCACAATGAGCAGTTCTTC. Amino acid sequence: CASSFRDFHNEQFF.

This clone has only one observation. The sample has other DNA sequences that encode this CDR3 too. The chain joins TRBV10-3 to TRBJ2-7; D gene ambiguous. Germline CDR1 ENHRY, CDR2 SYGVKD. This CDR3 is built from 11 residues. Trimming cost V 3 bases and J 4 bases, with 4 bases left between them. This CDR3 is CAISDAYEQYF. CDR3 nucleotides: TGTGCCATCAGTGATGCATACGAGCAGTACTTC.